This T cell receptor (beta chain) was retrieved from a study of CD8 T cells in ankylosing spondylitis. Using quantitative 5'-RACE with molecular barcodes, the authors made TCR beta libraries. A single record per CDR3 protein comes from TCRdb applying MiXCR to the 5' RACE reads. The repertoire holds around 140,000 distinct CDR3 sequences, with under 20% as singletons. Germline assignment: CDR1 MNHEY and CDR2 SMNVEV (reference sequence). V lost 5 bases to trimming and J lost 2 bases; unmatched junction nucleotides: 8. CDR3 length equals 18 residues. Of note for this clonotype: Antigen: not known.

Study conclusions and caveats: Earlier reports found some motif variants in synovial fluid and blood in reactive arthritis. Relatively rare in peripheral blood, disease-linked clones were also CD8+. Blood from ankylosing spondylitis patients appeared to carry a characteristic roughly 8-variant TCR beta motif.

This receptor was taken from a male donor with ankylosing spondylitis. The gene calls are TRBV27 and TRBJ2-3; 15 bases agree with TRBD2. The sequenced material came from blood, either unsorted or a sorted T cell fraction (not recorded which). The CDR3: CASSVRGTSGRLTDTQYF. The CDR3 DNA reads TGTGCCAGCAGTGTCCGAGGGACTAGCGGGAGGCTCACAGATACGCAGTATTTT.